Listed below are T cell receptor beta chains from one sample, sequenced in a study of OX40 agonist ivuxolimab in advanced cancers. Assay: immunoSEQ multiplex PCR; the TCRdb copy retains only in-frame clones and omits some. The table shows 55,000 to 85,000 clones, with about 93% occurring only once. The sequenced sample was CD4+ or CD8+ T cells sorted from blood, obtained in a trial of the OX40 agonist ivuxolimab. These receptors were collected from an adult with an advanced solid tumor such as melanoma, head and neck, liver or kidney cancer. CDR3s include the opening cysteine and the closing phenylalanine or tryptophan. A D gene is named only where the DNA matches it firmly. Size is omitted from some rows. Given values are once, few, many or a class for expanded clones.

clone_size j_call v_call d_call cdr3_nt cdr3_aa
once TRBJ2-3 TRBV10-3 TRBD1 TGTGCCATCGCCACCCGCGGACAGGGACAAGATACGCAGTATTTT CAIATRGQGQDTQYF
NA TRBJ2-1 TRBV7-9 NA TGTGCCAGCAGCTTAGCAGCCTACAATGAGCAGTTCTTC CASSLAAYNEQFF
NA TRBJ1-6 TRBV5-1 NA TGCGCCAGCAGCTTGTTTAATTCACCCCTCCACTTT CASSLFNSPLHF
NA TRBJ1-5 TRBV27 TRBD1 TGTGCCAGCAGTATGACAGGGGGTAATCAGCCCCAGCATTTT CASSMTGGNQPQHF
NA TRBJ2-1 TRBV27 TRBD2 TGTGCCAGCAGTTTAGGGGGGGGTGAGCAGTTCTTC CASSLGGGEQFF
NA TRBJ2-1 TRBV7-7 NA TGTGCCAGCAGCTTCAGTCAGGGTTACAATGAGCAGTTCTTC CASSFSQGYNEQFF
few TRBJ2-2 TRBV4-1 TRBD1 TGCGCCAGCAGAGATACCGGGACAGGCACCGGGGAGCTGTTTTTT CASRDTGTGTGELFF
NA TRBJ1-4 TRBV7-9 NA TGTGCCAGCAGCTATCTGGGCAGGGAGCTTGAAAAACTGTTTTTT CASSYLGRELEKLFF
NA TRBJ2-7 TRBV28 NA TGTGCCAGCAGTTTTCGGTTCTTCGACGATCGGGGGACCTACGAGCAGTACTTC CASSFRFFDDRGTYEQYF
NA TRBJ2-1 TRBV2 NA TGTGCCAGCAGTGGATTCGGCCATACCTACAAGGATGAGCAGTTCTTC CASSGFGHTYKDEQFF
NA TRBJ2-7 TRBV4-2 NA TGTGCCAGCAGCCCGGGGCCTAACGAGCAGTACTTC CASSPGPNEQYF
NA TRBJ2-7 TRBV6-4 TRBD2 TGTGCCAGCAGTGGCCCGACTAGCTGGGGCTACGAGCAGTACTTC CASSGPTSWGYEQYF